The next 32 T cell receptor beta chains were all read from a single sample in a study of CXCR3-negative and CXCR3-positive naive CD8 T cells. TRB cDNA libraries were made by UMI-labeled 5' RACE. TCRdb reanalyzed the 5' RACE reads and collapses them to one entry per CDR3 protein, without DNA. The sample holds around 120,000 distinct CDR3 sequences. Broader study findings: The study found more hydrophobic TRB CDR3s in CXCR3-positive naive cells than in CXCR3-negative naive cells.

These receptors' antigens are unknown. Material for sequencing was naive CXCR3+ CD8+ T cells from blood. Subset: CD45RO-CCR7+CD27+CD95- naive CD8+ T cells expressing CXCR3 (TNR3+). The receptors stem from a human donor in good health. Some clones in this sample may be carry-over from other donors' samples.

The V call is TRBV7-6, the J call TRBJ2-7; the TCRdb call, TRBD2, lacks DNA for checking. This CDR3 region has 15 residues. Germline lookup yields CDR1 SGHVS and CDR2 FNYEAQ. The CDR3: CASSESGRSSYEQYF. Looking up the rest from reference TRBV7-6 and TRBJ2-7 gives the full variable domain: GAGVSQSPRYKVTKRGQDVALRCDPISGHVSLYWYRQALGQGPEFLTYFNYEAQQDKSGLPNDRFSAERPEGSISTLTIQRTEQRDSAMYRCASSESGRSSYEQYFGPGTRLTVT.

The chain employs TRBV28 and TRBJ2-7; TCRdb outputs TRBD2, but without DNA this stays unchecked. This CDR3 contains 13 residues. CDR1 and CDR2 from the germline V gene are MDHEN and SYDVKM. The CDR3 loop reads CASSFPSGRQQYF.

J is TRBJ1-5 and V is TRBV12-3 or TRBV12-4. CDR3 length equals 13 residues. CDR3 region: CASSLTINQPQHF.

The chain employs TRBV29-1 and TRBJ1-3. The CDR3 consists of 11 residues. The germline V gene encodes CDR1 SQVTM and CDR2 ANQGSEA. CDR3 loop: CSVMEEDTIYF. Full variable domain (remainder filled in from reference TRBV29-1 and TRBJ1-3): SAVISQKPSRDICQRGTSLTIQCQVDSQVTMMFWYRQQPGQSLTLIATANQGSEATYESGFVIDKFPISRPNLTFSTLTVSNMSPEDSSIYLCSVMEEDTIYFGEGSWLTVV.

The chain recombines TRBV7-9 with TRBJ2-7; the TCRdb D gene call, TRBD2, has no DNA to confirm it. Germline CDR1 and CDR2: SEHNR and FQNEAQ (reference sequence). The CDR3 sequence is 15 residues long. CDR3 protein: CASSLWTSGEDEQYF.

This chain connects TRBV18 to TRBJ2-1. The germline CDR1 and CDR2 sequences are KGHSH and LQKENI. CDR3 length: 16 residues. CDR3: CASSPLEGGTTNEQFF.

The V and J genes are TRBV13 and TRBJ1-1; TCRdb returns TRBD1, unconfirmable since there is no DNA. The CDR3 extends over 16 amino acids. Germline CDR1 PRHDT, CDR2 FYEKMQ (reference sequence). CDR3: CASSFRQGALETEAFF.

The rearrangement links TRBV7-8 to TRBJ1-1; TCRdb picks TRBD1, but there is no DNA to check that call. This CDR3 spans 11 amino acids. Germline V gene sequence: CDR1 SGHVS, CDR2 FQNEAQ. This CDR3 is CASSPVGEAFF.

The V call is TRBV12-3 or TRBV12-4, the J call TRBJ1-1. There are 11 residues in the CDR3. The CDR3 sequence: CASSLRGEAFF.

This chain links TRBV28 with TRBJ2-7; TCRdb lists TRBD2, though no DNA is available to test this call. This CDR3 region has 17 residues. The V gene's germline CDR1 is MDHEN and CDR2 SYDVKM. Here the CDR3 reads CASSSSETSGRSHEQYF.

This chain links TRBV7-3 with TRBJ2-1; as DNA is missing, the TRBD1 call by TCRdb cannot be tested. This CDR3 is built from 13 residues. Germline CDR1 SGHTA, CDR2 FQGTGA. This chain's CDR3 is CASSHGLGDEQFF.

The gene calls are TRBV12-3 or TRBV12-4 and TRBJ2-5; lacking DNA, the TRBD1 call made by TCRdb goes unchecked. The length of the CDR3 is 14 residues. The chain's CDR3 is CASNAPGPSGAQYF.

The chain joins TRBV29-1 to TRBJ2-1; as DNA is missing, the TRBD2 call by TCRdb cannot be tested. The CDR3 extends over 16 amino acids. Germline CDR1 SQVTM, CDR2 ANQGSEA. This CDR3 reads CSVDGRGDVSYNEQFF.

The chain joins TRBV5-1 to TRBJ1-1; TCRdb selects TRBD1, and the lack of DNA leaves this call unchecked. In germline, CDR1 is SGHRS, CDR2 YFSETQ. This CDR3 contains 13 residues. The CDR3 is CASSHPGHSEAFF.

J is TRBJ2-1 and V is TRBV29-1; the TCRdb D gene call, TRBD1, has no DNA to confirm it. The CDR3 runs to 15 residues. CDR1 SQVTM and CDR2 ANQGSEA come from the germline V gene. This chain's CDR3 is CSVEWTGDYYNEQFF.

The CDR3 protein is CASSYEPGLRDTEAFF. The chain has TRBV6-6 and TRBJ1-1. The CDR3 totals 16 residues. Germline CDR1 and CDR2: MNHNY and SVGAGI (reference sequence).

The V gene is TRBV30, the J gene TRBJ1-1; TCRdb picks TRBD1, but there is no DNA to check that call. This CDR3 is built from 16 residues. Germline values: CDR1 GTSNPN, CDR2 SVGIG (reference sequence). This chain's CDR3 is CAWSYRAGLLNTEAFF.

The chain couples TRBV12-5 to TRBJ1-6; absent DNA, TCRdb's TRBD1 call cannot be checked. The CDR3 has 12 residues. Per the germline V gene, CDR1 is LGHNT and CDR2 is FRNRAP. The chain's CDR3 is CASAAGTGPLHF.

The chain couples TRBV14 to TRBJ2-7; TCRdb lists TRBD1, though no DNA is available to test this call. The CDR3 totals 16 residues. The germline gives CDR1 SGHDN, CDR2 FVKESK. The CDR3 reads CASSQGTGKGAYEQYF. Looking up the rest from reference TRBV14 and TRBJ2-7 gives the full variable domain: EAGVTQFPSHSVIEKGQTVTLRCDPISGHDNLYWYRRVMGKEIKFLLHFVKESKQDESGMPNNRFLAERTGGTYSTLKVQPAELEDSGVYFCASSQGTGKGAYEQYFGPGTRLTVT.

The chain couples TRBV7-9 to TRBJ2-3; TCRdb lists TRBD2, though no DNA is available to test this call. The CDR3 consists of 19 residues. The V gene's germline CDR1 is SEHNR and CDR2 FQNEAQ (reference sequence). CDR3 protein: CASSLDQRLAGATTDTQYF. The variable domain in full, completed from reference TRBV7-9 and TRBJ2-3, reads DTGVSQNPRHKITKRGQNVTFRCDPISEHNRLYWYRQTLGQGPEFLTYFQNEAQLEKSRLLSDRFSAERPKGSFSTLEIQRTEQGDSAMYLCASSLDQRLAGATTDTQYFGPGTRLTVL.

The chain has TRBV25-1 and TRBJ2-7; TCRdb outputs TRBD1, but without DNA this stays unchecked. Germline CDR1 is MGHDK and CDR2 is SYGVNS. There are 14 residues in the CDR3. The CDR3 sequence: CASTPTGFIHEQYF.

The chain uses TRBV6-2 or TRBV6-3 and TRBJ1-2; TCRdb reports TRBD1, a call that lacks DNA to check it against. Germline-derived CDR1 and CDR2 are MNHEY and SVGEGT. This CDR3 is built from 14 residues. The CDR3: CASSYGGTNYGYTF.

V gene TRBV28 combines with J gene TRBJ1-2; TCRdb names TRBD1, which stays unverified in the absence of DNA. Germline V lookup: CDR1 MDHEN, CDR2 SYDVKM. The CDR3 spans 15 residues. CDR3 protein: CASSSRQAFFYGYTF.

V and J are TRBV3-1 and TRBJ2-5; the D call from TCRdb, TRBD1, cannot be confirmed without DNA. CDR3 length: 15 amino acids. CDR1 LGHDT and CDR2 YNNKEL come from the germline V gene (reference sequence). This chain's CDR3 is CASSPPSASQETQYF.

The V and J genes are TRBV29-1 and TRBJ2-6; TCRdb's D call, TRBD2, is unchecked because there is no DNA. CDR3 length: 17 amino acids. Germline-derived CDR1 and CDR2 are SQVTM and ANQGSEA. CDR3 loop: CSVEEWQGLSGANVLTF.

The chain links TRBV6-2 or TRBV6-3 to TRBJ1-1; TCRdb outputs TRBD1, but without DNA this stays unchecked. The CDR3 contains 16 residues. From germline, CDR1 is MNHEY and CDR2 SVGEGT. CDR3 amino acids: CASFADRGEMNTEAFF.

This rearrangement joins TRBV15 to TRBJ2-3; checking the TCRdb D call of TRBD1 is not possible without DNA. Germline CDR1 reads LNHNV; CDR2 reads YYDKDF (reference sequence). The CDR3 is 16 amino acids. The CDR3 is CATSRGQGKETDTQYF.

V gene TRBV29-1 combines with J gene TRBJ2-7. CDR3 length: 12 amino acids. CDR1 SQVTM and CDR2 ANQGSEA come from the germline V gene. This CDR3 reads CSVDDGYYEQYF.

The chain employs TRBV12-3 or TRBV12-4 and TRBJ2-1. The CDR3 extends over 12 amino acids. This chain's CDR3 is CASSFSFLEQFF.

The chain combines TRBV29-1 with TRBJ2-5; the TRBD1 assignment by TCRdb is unverifiable without DNA. CDR1 is SQVTM, CDR2 ANQGSEA, per germline. This CDR3 spans 14 amino acids. This CDR3 reads CSVEDPWGRETQYF.

The V gene is TRBV28, the J gene TRBJ2-1; checking the TCRdb D call of TRBD1 is not possible without DNA. The germline gives CDR1 MDHEN, CDR2 SYDVKM. This CDR3 comprises 14 residues. This CDR3 is CASSRLRPEDEQFF.

The chain recombines TRBV15 with TRBJ1-1; checking the TCRdb D call of TRBD1 is not possible without DNA. Looked up from germline, CDR1 is LNHNV and CDR2 is YYDKDF (reference sequence). The CDR3 is 12 amino acids. The CDR3 reads CATSSAGEPAFF.